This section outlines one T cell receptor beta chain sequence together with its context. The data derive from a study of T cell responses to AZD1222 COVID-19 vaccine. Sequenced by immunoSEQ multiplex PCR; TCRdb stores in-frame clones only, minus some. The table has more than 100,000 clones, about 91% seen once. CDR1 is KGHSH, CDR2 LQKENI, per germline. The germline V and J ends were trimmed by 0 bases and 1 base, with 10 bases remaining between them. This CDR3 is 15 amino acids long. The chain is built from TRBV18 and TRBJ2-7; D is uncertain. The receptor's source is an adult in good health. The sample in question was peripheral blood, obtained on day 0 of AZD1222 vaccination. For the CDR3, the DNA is TGTGCCAGCTCACCACCGCAGACGAGGTCCTACGAGCAGTACTTC. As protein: CASSPPQTRSYEQYF. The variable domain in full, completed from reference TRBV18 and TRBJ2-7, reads NAGVMQNPRHLVRRRGQEARLRCSPMKGHSHVYWYRQLPEEGLKFMVYLQKENIIDESGMPKERFSAEFPKEGPSILRIQQVVRGDSAAYFCASSPPQTRSYEQYFGPGTRLTVT.